This T cell receptor beta chain was sequenced in a study of blood T cell repertoires in COVID-19. Study at large: Donors in the United States, Italy and Spain gave samples during acute or convalescent COVID-19. PBMCs, B-cell-depleted T cells, or T cells provided the cDNA or gDNA that made up the material.

The CDR3 covers 14 residues. V was shortened by 3 bases and J by 6 bases, with 11 bases between the two germline ends. Germline values: CDR1 MNHEY, CDR2 SMNVEV (reference sequence). Original handling: Reference gene primer amplification in the assay estimated nucleated cell counts. This table comes from immunoSEQ multiplex PCR, and its TCRdb copy is limited to in-frame clones, with some not included. The D gene and trimming were derived from the DNA, and the V and J assignments and clone size from that table. The repertoire has about 70,000 clones, roughly three quarters of them found once; the top ten carry about 6%.

Source material: peripheral blood. This receptor was identified in a woman aged 55-69 years with acute or convalescent COVID-19. This chain uses TRBV27 with TRBJ2-2; a weak D match, TRBD1 (6 bases). The CDR3 DNA reads as TGTGCCAGCAGTTTGGGGACAAGAGCCGGGGAGCTGTTTTTT. It is translated as CASSLGTRAGELFF.